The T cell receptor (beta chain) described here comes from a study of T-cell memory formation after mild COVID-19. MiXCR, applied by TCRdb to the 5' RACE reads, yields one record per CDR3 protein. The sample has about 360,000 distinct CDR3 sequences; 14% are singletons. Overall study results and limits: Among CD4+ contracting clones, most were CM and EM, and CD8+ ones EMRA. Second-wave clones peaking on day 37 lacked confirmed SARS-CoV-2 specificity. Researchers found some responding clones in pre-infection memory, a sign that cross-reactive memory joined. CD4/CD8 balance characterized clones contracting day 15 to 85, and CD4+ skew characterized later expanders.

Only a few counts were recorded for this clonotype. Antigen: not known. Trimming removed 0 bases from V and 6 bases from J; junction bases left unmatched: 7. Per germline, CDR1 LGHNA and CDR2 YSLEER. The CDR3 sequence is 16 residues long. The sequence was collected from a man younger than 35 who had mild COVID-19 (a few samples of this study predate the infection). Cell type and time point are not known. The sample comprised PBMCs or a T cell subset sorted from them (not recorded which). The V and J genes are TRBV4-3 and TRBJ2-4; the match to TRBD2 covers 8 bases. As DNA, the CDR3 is TGCGCCAGCAGCCAAGATCGGGGGGGAGACACAAACATTCAGTACTTC. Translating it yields CASSQDRGGDTNIQYF.